Each of the 3 T cell receptor beta chains below was sequenced from the same sample in a study of shared T cell receptors in the human thymus (dated by TCRdb to the early 2020s). Library method: the immunoSEQ multiplex PCR assay. The table was pulled from immuneACCESS by TCRdb, which kept in-frame rearrangements only. Such tables lose some clones; where checked, under half of the loss comes from unresolved V genes, and the rest has no known cause. This sample is represented by about 730,000 clones; 80% to 90% of them were singletons. Of the sample, more than 0.01% is held by the ten largest clones. The data also belong to a second study, concerning human thymus T cells.

Material: thymocytes. Source of these receptors: a girl less than two years old with a congenital heart defect. Donor details come from another sample of the same person, matched by shared clones.

CDR3 nucleotide sequence: TGTGCCATCAGTTCCCCGGGACACCCCACTGAAGCTTTCTTT. It is translated as CAISSPGHPTEAFF. The V gene is TRBV10-3, the J gene TRBJ1-1, with D possibly being TRBD1 (6 bases). The CDR3 has 14 amino acids. CDR1 and CDR2 (germline): ENHRY, SYGVKD. Trimming left V 5 bases short and J 4 bases short, with 14 bases between.

V usage is TRBV28 and J usage is TRBJ1-2, with D uncertain. The germline CDR1 and CDR2 sequences are MDHEN and SYDVKM. V was pared by 6 bases and J by 0 bases, with 11 bases between. The CDR3 loop spans 14 amino acids. CDR3 in amino acids: CASSFPSANYGYTF. CDR3 DNA: TGTGCCAGCAGCTTCCCCTCAGCTAACTATGGCTACACCTTC.

This clone occurred once. CDR3 coding DNA: TGTGCCAGCAGCTTAGGACGTCGGGACAAAGAACAGAGAGGGGATAGCAATCAGCCCCAGCATTTT. Protein: CASSLGRRDKEQRGDSNQPQHF. This rearrangement joins TRBV7-6 to TRBJ1-5, with D tentatively TRBD1 (6 bases). The germline V and J ends were trimmed by 1 base and 0 bases, with 28 bases remaining between them. The CDR3 is 22 amino acids. CDR1 and CDR2 from the germline V gene are SGHVS and FNYEAQ.